This TCR beta chain appears in the sequencing data of a study of technical replicates of blood from a handful of donors (dated by TCRdb to about 2017). Trimming leaves V shorter by 0 bases and J shorter by 3 bases, with the junction holding 7 bases beyond the gene matches. The CDR3 runs 17 residues from the cysteine to the phenylalanine. Only the CDR3 part of the read is kept: 51 bases, read in frame from the first base. For CDR1 and CDR2, the germline V gene lists SGHRS and YFSETQ. Comments on this clone: The antigen this receptor binds is unknown. No base-level quality is on record; no much larger clone is a single base apart.

The method was the immunoSEQ multiplex PCR assay. The immuneACCESS repertoire file appears here via TCRdb, limited to in-frame rearrangements. These files lack a portion of the clones; in checked studies, under half of the deficit traces to unresolved V genes, and the cause of the others is not known. This sample holds some 73,000 clones; approximately 91% were observed only once. About 4.3% of the sample is held by the ten biggest clonotypes. The chain is encoded by TRBV5-1 joined to TRBJ2-7, and 12 bases in between align with TRBD2. The clonotype comes from a human donor in good health. Some clones in this sample may be carry-over from other donors' samples. The sequenced sample was PBMCs. The CDR3 reads as follows: CASSLAWTSGKGYEQYF. The DNA sequence follows: TGCGCCAGCAGCTTGGCCTGGACTAGCGGGAAGGGCTACGAGCAGTACTTC.